This is a list of T cell receptor beta chains from one sample in a study of blood T cell repertoires in COVID-19. Here immunoSEQ multiplex PCR was the method, and the copy in TCRdb shows in-frame clones only, minus some. The profile covers hundreds of thousands of clones, with just under 90% appearing a single time and around 10% taken by the ten largest. Sequencing was performed on peripheral blood. The receptor source for this set is a woman aged 25-40 years with COVID-19, enrolled during active disease. Each CDR3 is given with its conserved first and last residue. The D gene is left open where the match is weak. A row's size may be missing; if present it is once, few, many or a size class.

TRBJ2-5	TRBD1	TRBV13	-	TGTGCCAGCAGCAAGGACAGGGGGGAGACCCAGTACTTC	CASSKDRGETQYF
TRBJ2-7	-	TRBV5-1	-	TGCGCCAGCAGTGAAAGGGGAGGCGAGCAGTACTTC	CASSERGGEQYF
TRBJ2-5	-	TRBV19	once	TGTGCCAGTAGCCCACGAGAGGGAGAAGAGACCCAGTACTTC	CASSPREGEETQYF
TRBJ2-5	TRBD1	TRBV11-2	-	TGTGCCAGCAGACCCAGGGGGCCCAAAGAGACCCAGTACTTC	CASRPRGPKETQYF
TRBJ2-3	-	TRBV10-3	-	TGTGCCATGGGACTTTCTAGCACAGATACGCAGTATTTT	CAMGLSSTDTQYF
TRBJ1-1	-	TRBV18	-	TGTGCCAGCTCACCTGGCAAAACCACAGGCTTTCACACTGAAGCTTTCTTT	CASSPGKTTGFHTEAFF
TRBJ1-2	TRBD1	TRBV6-6	once	TGTGCCGTAGGGGGCGGCTATGGCTACACCTTC	CAVGGGYGYTF
TRBJ1-4	TRBD1	TRBV19	-	TGTGCCAGTAAACAGGACAGGGGGGCGTCTAATGAAAAACTGTTTTTT	CASKQDRGASNEKLFF
TRBJ1-4	-	TRBV5-5	-	TGTGCCAGCAGCCGAACACATATACAAACAATGGGCGAAAAACTGTTTTTT	CASSRTHIQTMGEKLFF
TRBJ2-7	TRBD1	TRBV4-2	-	TGTGCCAGCAGTCCGGGACAGGGGTCCTACGAGCAGTACTTC	CASSPGQGSYEQYF
TRBJ2-7	-	TRBV7-9	-	TGTGCCAGCATAAGTCCCGGTCCGGCCTACGAGCAGTACTTC	CASISPGPAYEQYF
TRBJ2-5	-	TRBV3-1/TRBV3-2	-	TGTGCCAGCAGCCAAGCTAGGGGGGAGGGAGAGACCCAGTACTTC	CASSQARGEGETQYF
TRBJ1-3	TRBD1	TRBV7-9	once	TGTGCCAGCAGCCCCCAGGGGGCATCTGGAAACACCATATATTTT	CASSPQGASGNTIYF
TRBJ2-7	-	TRBV7-2	-	TGTGCCAGCAGCTCTGGTCGGGTGGGCGAGCAGTACTTC	CASSSGRVGEQYF
TRBJ1-2	-	TRBV7-9	-	TGTGCCAGCAGCTCGGCTCGGGGGGCTGGGGGCTACACCTTC	CASSSARGAGGYTF
TRBJ2-3	-	TRBV6-6	-	TGTGCCAGCAGTTACTTAGGGGGGGGCACAGATACGCAGTATTTT	CASSYLGGGTDTQYF
TRBJ1-1	TRBD1	TRBV27	-	TGTGCCAGCAGTTTCTCAGGGGGCGCAGCCACTGAAGCTTTCTTT	CASSFSGGAATEAFF
TRBJ2-7	TRBD1	TRBV5-1	once	TGCGCCAGCAGCTTAGGGGCAGGGGGAACCTCCGAGCAGTACTTC	CASSLGAGGTSEQYF
TRBJ2-7	-	TRBV11-2	once	TGTGCCAGCAGCTTAGGGGGTACAGGGGAGCAGTACTTC	CASSLGGTGEQYF
TRBJ2-3	TRBD1	TRBV28	-	TGTGCCAGCAGACGACAGGGATGGACAGATACGCAGTATTTT	CASRRQGWTDTQYF
TRBJ1-1	-	TRBV28	-	TGTGCCAGCAGTTTGACTACAGGGACGAACACTGAAGCTTTCTTT	CASSLTTGTNTEAFF
TRBJ1-6	TRBD1	TRBV19	-	TGTGCCAGTAGCCCGGGACAGGGGGATTCACCCCTCCACTTT	CASSPGQGDSPLHF
TRBJ1-1	-	TRBV30	-	TGTGCCTGGAATCAGTGGACTGAAGCTTTCTTT	CAWNQWTEAFF
TRBJ2-5	-	TRBV6-2/TRBV6-3	-	TGTGCCAGCAGTTACGGTCAGGGCAACCCTAGACCCTGGGGGACCCAGTACTTC	CASSYGQGNPRPWGTQYF
TRBJ2-2	-	TRBV25-1	-	TGTGCCAGCAGTAACCGGGACTGGTATATTACCGGGGAGCTGTTTTTT	CASSNRDWYITGELFF
TRBJ1-3	-	TRBV7-9	-	TGTGCCAGCAGCTTAGAGGGATCAGGGGACACCATATATTTT	CASSLEGSGDTIYF
TRBJ1-1	-	TRBV16	-	TGTGCCAGCAGCCAATATGGGAACAGGGCAATGAACACTGAAGCTTTCTTT	CASSQYGNRAMNTEAFF
TRBJ2-7	-	TRBV5-1	-	TGCGCCAGCAGCTCTCCACAGGGAGACTACGAGCAGTACTTC	CASSSPQGDYEQYF
TRBJ1-2	-	TRBV6-5	-	TGTGCCAGCCATGATCCAGGCCGCCTTTCTGGCTACACCTTC	CASHDPGRLSGYTF
TRBJ2-2	TRBD1	TRBV6-5	-	TGTGCCAGCACTCCCGGGACAGTAATAATCGGGGAGCTGTTTTTT	CASTPGTVIIGELFF
TRBJ2-5	TRBD1	TRBV4-1	-	TGCGCCAGCAGCTCCCTAGGGACAGGGTTATTGGAGACCCAGTACTTC	CASSSLGTGLLETQYF